A selection of T cell receptor beta chains follows, all from one sample in a study of blood T cells in healthy people across ages. In TCRdb, the 5' RACE reads were re-called with MiXCR into one record per CDR3 protein. The data show some 890,000 distinct CDR3 sequences, about 29% seen once. This same sample was also part of a study on T cells of mothers and their children.

The specimen was blood. These receptors came from a woman aged 40 to 49 in good health. Each CDR3 is given with its conserved first and last residue. The D gene is left open where the match is weak. The size of a clone is reported for some rows only, either as once, few or many, or as a class for expanded clones.

clone size: few
J gene: TRBJ2-1
D gene: TRBD2
V gene: TRBV20-1
CDR3 DNA: TGCAGTGCTAGAGACCGTAGCGGGGGGGCTGCCACACGGTTCTTC
CDR3 protein: CSARDRSGGAATRFF

clone size: -
J gene: TRBJ1-1
D gene: -
V gene: TRBV29-1
CDR3 DNA: TGCAGCTTTCGGGGGCTTATGAACACTGAAGCTTTCTTT
CDR3 protein: CSFRGLMNTEAFF

clone size: many
J gene: TRBJ2-1
D gene: -
V gene: TRBV20-1
CDR3 DNA: TGCAGTGCTAGAGATTCCAGGTTCAATGAGCAGTTCTTC
CDR3 protein: CSARDSRFNEQFF

clone size: -
J gene: TRBJ2-2
D gene: -
V gene: TRBV5-1
CDR3 DNA: TGCGCCAGCACGGGCTATCGTTCAGGGTCCCCAAACACCGGGGAGCTGTTTTTT
CDR3 protein: CASTGYRSGSPNTGELFF

clone size: many
J gene: TRBJ1-2
D gene: -
V gene: TRBV29-1
CDR3 DNA: TGCAGCGTTTTAACACACTATGGCTACACCTTC
CDR3 protein: CSVLTHYGYTF

clone size: -
J gene: TRBJ2-1
D gene: TRBD2
V gene: TRBV12-3/TRBV12-4
CDR3 DNA: TGTGCCAGCAGCCGGAGTGGACTAGCAAGGTCTGAGCAGTTCTTC
CDR3 protein: CASSRSGLARSEQFF

clone size: few
J gene: TRBJ2-1
D gene: TRBD2
V gene: TRBV2
CDR3 DNA: TGTGCCAGCAGTGAAAAGTCCTGGCTAGCGGGGCTCAATGAGCAGTTCTTC
CDR3 protein: CASSEKSWLAGLNEQFF

clone size: -
J gene: TRBJ1-1
D gene: -
V gene: TRBV11-2
CDR3 DNA: TGTGCCAGCAGCTTAAAAGGGGGAGGGGTGGCGAACACTGAAGCTTTCTTT
CDR3 protein: CASSLKGGGVANTEAFF

clone size: -
J gene: TRBJ1-6
D gene: TRBD1
V gene: TRBV27
CDR3 DNA: TGTGCCAGCAGTTTTTCTGGACAGGGTGGATCACCCCTCCACTTT
CDR3 protein: CASSFSGQGGSPLHF

clone size: many
J gene: TRBJ2-7
D gene: -
V gene: TRBV28
CDR3 DNA: TGTGCCAGCGGGGGCGGCGAGCAGTACTTC
CDR3 protein: CASGGGEQYF

clone size: -
J gene: TRBJ2-7
D gene: -
V gene: TRBV6-5
CDR3 DNA: TGTGCCAGCAGTTACGCGGAACCCTACGAGCAGTACTTC
CDR3 protein: CASSYAEPYEQYF

clone size: -
J gene: TRBJ1-1
D gene: TRBD1
V gene: TRBV7-2
CDR3 DNA: TGTGCCAGCAGACCGCAGGGGGCAGGCACTGAAGCTTTCTTT
CDR3 protein: CASRPQGAGTEAFF

clone size: -
J gene: TRBJ1-5
D gene: TRBD1
V gene: TRBV20-1
CDR3 DNA: TGCAGCGCTAGAGGGGGTCGGTGGGCAGGGGGGAATTATAGCAATCAGCCCCAGCATTTT
CDR3 protein: CSARGGRWAGGNYSNQPQHF

clone size: -
J gene: TRBJ1-1
D gene: -
V gene: TRBV25-1
CDR3 DNA: TGTGCCAGCACGGGGACCGTCCCGGGCACTGAAGCTTTCTTT
CDR3 protein: CASTGTVPGTEAFF

clone size: many
J gene: TRBJ2-5
D gene: -
V gene: TRBV2
CDR3 DNA: TGTGCCAGCACCCGGGGCGAGACCCAGTACTTC
CDR3 protein: CASTRGETQYF

clone size: many
J gene: TRBJ2-1
D gene: TRBD1
V gene: TRBV20-1
CDR3 DNA: TGCAGTGCCAATCCCCTGGGACAGGGGGTCTACAATGAGCAGTTCTTC
CDR3 protein: CSANPLGQGVYNEQFF

clone size: once
J gene: TRBJ2-1
D gene: TRBD1
V gene: TRBV7-9
CDR3 DNA: TGTGCCAGCAGCTTAGCTGGCAGGGGGCTATCTTCTTCTACTTCCAATGAGCAGTTCTTC
CDR3 protein: CASSLAGRGLSSSTSNEQFF

clone size: -
J gene: TRBJ2-7
D gene: -
V gene: TRBV20-1
CDR3 DNA: TGCAGTGTTGCCTTACCAGGGCGTTCGATAGAGCAGTACTTC
CDR3 protein: CSVALPGRSIEQYF

clone size: -
J gene: TRBJ1-2
D gene: -
V gene: TRBV20-1
CDR3 DNA: TGCAGTGCTAGTGACTTTGGCGGAAAAGGGAGAGGCGGCTACACCTTC
CDR3 protein: CSASDFGGKGRGGYTF

clone size: -
J gene: TRBJ2-5
D gene: TRBD2
V gene: TRBV7-2
CDR3 DNA: TGTGCCAGCAACTTTAGTAGCGGGGGAGAGACCCAGTACTTC
CDR3 protein: CASNFSSGGETQYF

clone size: many
J gene: TRBJ2-5
D gene: TRBD2
V gene: TRBV18
CDR3 DNA: TGTGCCAGCTCACCGGAACTAGCGGAAAAGACCCAGTACTTC
CDR3 protein: CASSPELAEKTQYF

clone size: many
J gene: TRBJ2-7
D gene: -
V gene: TRBV7-2
CDR3 DNA: TGTGCCAGCAGCTTTTCAGGGCAGGGGATAGCCTACGAGCAGTACTTC
CDR3 protein: CASSFSGQGIAYEQYF

clone size: -
J gene: TRBJ2-3
D gene: -
V gene: TRBV7-2
CDR3 DNA: TGTGCCAGCAGCTTCGCAGAGGGAGATACGCAGTATTTT
CDR3 protein: CASSFAEGDTQYF

clone size: few
J gene: TRBJ1-2
D gene: -
V gene: TRBV20-1
CDR3 DNA: TGCAGTCAAGACCTTGGTCGGACGAGTTCTAACTATGGCTACACCTTC
CDR3 protein: CSQDLGRTSSNYGYTF

clone size: -
J gene: TRBJ1-2
D gene: TRBD1
V gene: TRBV20-1
CDR3 DNA: TGCAGTGCCCAGGGGGCGGAGTGCTACACCTTC
CDR3 protein: CSAQGAECYTF

clone size: -
J gene: TRBJ2-5
D gene: TRBD1
V gene: TRBV12-3/TRBV12-4
CDR3 DNA: TGTGCCAGCAGTCCAGGGACAGGGGGTTTCGAGACCCAGTACTTC
CDR3 protein: CASSPGTGGFETQYF

clone size: once
J gene: TRBJ2-5
D gene: -
V gene: TRBV6-6
CDR3 DNA: TGTGCCAGCAGTGGCCGGGACCCAGGGTGGGATGAGCAGTACTTC
CDR3 protein: CASSGRDPGWDEQYF

clone size: many
J gene: TRBJ1-2
D gene: -
V gene: TRBV6-6
CDR3 DNA: TGTGCCAGCAGTTACGGGCAGGGAATAGGCTACACCTTC
CDR3 protein: CASSYGQGIGYTF

clone size: -
J gene: TRBJ2-7
D gene: -
V gene: TRBV2
CDR3 DNA: TGTGCCAGCAGTGACGACGGATTCTACGAGCAGTACTTC
CDR3 protein: CASSDDGFYEQYF

clone size: few
J gene: TRBJ1-5
D gene: -
V gene: TRBV6-2/TRBV6-3
CDR3 DNA: TGTGCCAGCAGTTACTCGGTTCAGCCCCAGCATTTT
CDR3 protein: CASSYSVQPQHF

clone size: few
J gene: TRBJ1-2
D gene: TRBD1
V gene: TRBV5-6
CDR3 DNA: TGTGCCAGCAGCTTGGCGGCAGGGGGCCGGTATGGCTACACCTTC
CDR3 protein: CASSLAAGGRYGYTF

clone size: -
J gene: TRBJ2-5
D gene: -
V gene: TRBV5-1
CDR3 DNA: TGCGCCAGCAGCTTGCAGTACGGAGAGACCCAGTACTTC
CDR3 protein: CASSLQYGETQYF

clone size: -
J gene: TRBJ1-5
D gene: -
V gene: TRBV4-1
CDR3 DNA: TGCGCCAGCAGCCAAGGGGCAGGAGGAGAGCCCCAGCATTTT
CDR3 protein: CASSQGAGGEPQHF

clone size: few
J gene: TRBJ1-5
D gene: -
V gene: TRBV7-2
CDR3 DNA: TGTGCCAGCAGCTTAGTTTCAGTAAATCAGCCCCAGCATTTT
CDR3 protein: CASSLVSVNQPQHF

clone size: many
J gene: TRBJ2-6
D gene: -
V gene: TRBV7-6
CDR3 DNA: TGTGCCAGCAGCCCCCAGGGCCCCCACTCTGGGGCCAACGTCCTGACTTTC
CDR3 protein: CASSPQGPHSGANVLTF

clone size: few
J gene: TRBJ1-1
D gene: -
V gene: TRBV9
CDR3 DNA: TGTGCCAGCAGCGGAGGGACACCGAACACTGAAGCTTTCTTT
CDR3 protein: CASSGGTPNTEAFF

clone size: once
J gene: TRBJ2-7
D gene: TRBD2
V gene: TRBV7-2
CDR3 DNA: TGTGCCAGCAGCATACTAGCGAGGGTCGGCGAGCAGTACTTC
CDR3 protein: CASSILARVGEQYF

clone size: few
J gene: TRBJ2-3
D gene: TRBD1
V gene: TRBV7-2
CDR3 DNA: TGTGCCAGCAGCTTAGCGCCAGGGGGCTCAGATACGCAGTATTTT
CDR3 protein: CASSLAPGGSDTQYF

clone size: -
J gene: TRBJ2-7
D gene: -
V gene: TRBV30
CDR3 DNA: TGTGCCTGGAGTGCCTCGGGACTCACTAGGAGTGAGCAGTACTTC
CDR3 protein: CAWSASGLTRSEQYF

clone size: many
J gene: TRBJ2-5
D gene: -
V gene: TRBV28
CDR3 DNA: TGTGCCAGCAGTTTATCGGGGGCCCAAGAGACCCAGTACTTC
CDR3 protein: CASSLSGAQETQYF

clone size: -
J gene: TRBJ2-3
D gene: TRBD2
V gene: TRBV20-1
CDR3 DNA: TGCAGTTCAAGACTAGCGGGGACAGATACGCAGTATTTT
CDR3 protein: CSSRLAGTDTQYF

clone size: many
J gene: TRBJ2-4
D gene: -
V gene: TRBV20-1
CDR3 DNA: TGCAGTGCTAGAGACGGCCTAGCCAAAAACATTCAGTACTTC
CDR3 protein: CSARDGLAKNIQYF

clone size: -
J gene: TRBJ2-3
D gene: TRBD2
V gene: TRBV7-3
CDR3 DNA: TGTGCCAGCAGCCCAAAGCGGACTAGCGGGAGGACAGATACGCAGTATTTT
CDR3 protein: CASSPKRTSGRTDTQYF

clone size: few
J gene: TRBJ1-1
D gene: TRBD1
V gene: TRBV3-1
CDR3 DNA: TGTGCCAGCAGCCAAGTAGGACAGGAAGAAGCTTTCTTT
CDR3 protein: CASSQVGQEEAFF

clone size: few
J gene: TRBJ2-3
D gene: TRBD2
V gene: TRBV28
CDR3 DNA: TGTGCCAGCAGTCTAATGGGGACTAGCGGGGGGGCCTCAGATACGCAGTATTTT
CDR3 protein: CASSLMGTSGGASDTQYF

clone size: -
J gene: TRBJ2-2
D gene: -
V gene: TRBV27
CDR3 DNA: TGTGCCAGCAAGTCGATCGATTCTGTGGACACCGGGGAGCTGTTTTTT
CDR3 protein: CASKSIDSVDTGELFF

clone size: -
J gene: TRBJ1-5
D gene: TRBD1
V gene: TRBV29-1
CDR3 DNA: TGCAGCGTTGCATTTTCGGGACAGGGGGATCAGCCCCAGCATTTT
CDR3 protein: CSVAFSGQGDQPQHF

clone size: few
J gene: TRBJ2-7
D gene: -
V gene: TRBV28
CDR3 DNA: TGTGCCAGCACAATAAAGACAGTAGCCGAGCAGTACTTC
CDR3 protein: CASTIKTVAEQYF

clone size: many
J gene: TRBJ2-7
D gene: -
V gene: TRBV6-1
CDR3 DNA: TGTGCCAGCAGACCAGACTTCTACGAGCAGTACTTC
CDR3 protein: CASRPDFYEQYF

clone size: -
J gene: TRBJ1-2
D gene: TRBD1
V gene: TRBV11-2
CDR3 DNA: TGTGCCAGCAGCCTGGGGACAGTCGGCTATGGCTACACCTTC
CDR3 protein: CASSLGTVGYGYTF

clone size: many
J gene: TRBJ1-1
D gene: -
V gene: TRBV7-2
CDR3 DNA: TGTGCCAGCAGCCTTCGAGCTCCCAGGGGAGGGGACACTGAAGCTTTCTTT
CDR3 protein: CASSLRAPRGGDTEAFF

clone size: -
J gene: TRBJ1-1
D gene: -
V gene: TRBV27
CDR3 DNA: TGTGCCAGCAGTTTATCGTTAAGGGCTGAAGCTTTCTTT
CDR3 protein: CASSLSLRAEAFF

clone size: -
J gene: TRBJ2-7
D gene: -
V gene: TRBV12-3/TRBV12-4
CDR3 DNA: TGTGCCAGCAGCCTCCGGCAGGGCCATAACGAGCAGTACTTC
CDR3 protein: CASSLRQGHNEQYF

clone size: few
J gene: TRBJ2-3
D gene: -
V gene: TRBV9
CDR3 DNA: TGTGCCAGCAGCGTAGGGGGTAGCCGCACAGATACGCAGTATTTT
CDR3 protein: CASSVGGSRTDTQYF

clone size: -
J gene: TRBJ1-1
D gene: TRBD1
V gene: TRBV29-1
CDR3 DNA: TGCAGCGACGCGACAGGGATGAACACTGAAGCTTTCTTT
CDR3 protein: CSDATGMNTEAFF

clone size: -
J gene: TRBJ2-3
D gene: TRBD2
V gene: TRBV7-2
CDR3 DNA: TGTGCCAGCAGCCTATGGGGGGGGGAGATGGGTGCGCAGTATTTT
CDR3 protein: CASSLWGGEMGAQYF

clone size: -
J gene: TRBJ1-1
D gene: -
V gene: TRBV20-1
CDR3 DNA: TGCAGTGCCTGGACCTTTGAAGCTTTCTTT
CDR3 protein: CSAWTFEAFF